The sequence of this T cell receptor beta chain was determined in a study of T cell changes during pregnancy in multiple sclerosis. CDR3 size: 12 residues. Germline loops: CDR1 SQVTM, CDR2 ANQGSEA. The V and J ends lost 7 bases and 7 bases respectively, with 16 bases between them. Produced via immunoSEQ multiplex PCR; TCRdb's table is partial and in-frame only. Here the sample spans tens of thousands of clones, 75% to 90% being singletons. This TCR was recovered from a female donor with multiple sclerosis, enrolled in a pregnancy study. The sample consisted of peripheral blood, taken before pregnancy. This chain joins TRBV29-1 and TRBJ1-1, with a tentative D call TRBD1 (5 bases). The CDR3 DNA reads TGCAGCGATGGAGGGACCGGCAATGAAGCTTTCTTT. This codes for CSDGGTGNEAFF.